This TCR beta chain stems from a study of a mutant IDH1 vaccine in newly diagnosed glioma. Study background: Sex among treated patients split about 60% male, around 40% female; mean age was roughly 40 years. Previous care, which was radiotherapy, temozolomide, or both, most often involved both. Study outcomes and limitations: Apparently unrelated to pseudoprogression were changes in the top peripheral T cell clonotypes.

As to this clone: What it binds is unknown.

TCRdb keeps only in-frame clones here, not all; method: immunoSEQ multiplex PCR. The sample contains under 65,000 clones, about 83% of which appear only once. The CDR3 is 14 residues long. The germline V gene has CDR1 SQVTM and CDR2 ANQGSEA. J gave up 5 bases and V 7 bases, and 9 bases lay outside the gene matches. Indicated time point: baseline, week 1 (first vaccination visit). The treatment was: pre-vaccination baseline after standard-of-care therapy. This clonotype was obtained from a woman between 40 and 50 years old with glioma. This chain links TRBV29-1 with TRBJ1-1; TRBD1 aligns across 11 bases. This material consisted of PBMCs, taken from a glioma patient treated with radiotherapy, temozolomide or both. CDR3 coding DNA: TGCAGCGCCTACCGGGACAGGGGGGGAACTGAAGCTTTCTTT. Translating it yields CSAYRDRGGTEAFF.